A single sample is the source of the 17 T cell receptor beta chains below, sequenced in a study of cytomegalovirus exposure and HLA in healthy donors. PCR primers comprised 60 Vbeta and 13 Jbeta primers. Measured with immunoSEQ multiplex PCR; TCRdb has only the in-frame clones, and not every one. The sample records around 190,000 clones, about 78% being singletons. The sequencing sample was made of PBMCs. These receptors came from a man aged 55 to 70 in good health and CMV-seronegative.

V gene TRBV29-1 combines with J gene TRBJ2-3, with D possibly being TRBD2 (6 bases). Germline loops: CDR1 SQVTM, CDR2 ANQGSEA. There are 16 residues in the CDR3. Trimming shortened V by 3 bases and J by 2 bases, and 18 bases separated the two germline ends. CDR3 sequence: CSVDGGDPGNTDTQYF. For the CDR3, the DNA is TGCAGCGTTGACGGGGGAGACCCTGGCAACACAGATACGCAGTATTTT.

The chain uses TRBV7-8 and TRBJ2-3; 14 bases line up with TRBD2. Germline loops: CDR1 SGHVS, CDR2 FQNEAQ. The CDR3 has 17 amino acids. V was clipped by 4 bases and J by 2 bases; unmatched bases: 5. The CDR3 loop is CASSSGLAGAHTDTQYF. CDR3 in DNA: TGTGCCAGCAGCTCGGGACTAGCGGGGGCCCACACAGATACGCAGTATTTT. Full variable domain (missing parts from reference TRBV7-8 and TRBJ2-3): GAGVSQSPRYKVAKRGQDVALRCDPISGHVSLFWYQQALGQGPEFLTYFQNEAQLDKSGLPSDRFFAERPEGSVSTLKIQRTQQEDSAVYLCASSSGLAGAHTDTQYFGPGTRLTVL.

This clone was seen only a few times. The chain carries TRBV5-4 and TRBJ2-3; the match to TRBD2 covers 9 bases. Germline V gives CDR1 SGHNT, CDR2 YYREEE (reference sequence). Trimming removed 0 bases from V and 7 bases from J; junction bases left unmatched: 6. The CDR3 is 15 amino acids. CDR3 DNA sequence: TGTGCCAGCAGCTTGGGCGGGGGGGCCAGGAATACGCAGTATTTT. Its protein is CASSLGGGARNTQYF.

The rearrangement links TRBV15 to TRBJ1-2, with D unresolved. V was cut by 1 base and J by 6 bases, with 12 bases left in between. Germline assignment: CDR1 LNHNV and CDR2 YYDKDF (reference sequence). The CDR3 consists of 14 residues. Here the CDR3 DNA reads TGTGCCACCAGCAGAGGAAGGTTACGGGATGGCTACACCTTC. Translated, it gives CATSRGRLRDGYTF.

This clone has a handful of counts. V usage is TRBV19 and J usage is TRBJ2-7; weak D call: TRBD2 (5 bases). The V gene's germline CDR1 is LNHDA and CDR2 SQIVND (reference sequence). This CDR3 has 14 amino acids. Trimming removed 7 bases at V and 0 bases at J, with 13 bases between. CDR3 nucleotide sequence: TGTGCCAGTACCCGAGGACTTGGCTCCTACGAGCAGTACTTC. It yields the protein CASTRGLGSYEQYF.

The genes are TRBV27 and TRBJ2-3; 7 bases agree with TRBD2. This CDR3 spans 16 amino acids. Germline CDR1 MNHEY, CDR2 SMNVEV (reference sequence). J was trimmed by 5 bases and V by 3 bases; bases with no gene match: 11. CDR3 DNA sequence: TGTGCCAGCAGTTTTGCGGTCACGGGCGGGGGAGATACGCAGTATTTT. Protein product: CASSFAVTGGGDTQYF.

The chain joins TRBV6-1 to TRBJ1-1, with a tentative D call TRBD1 (6 bases). CDR3 length: 12 residues. Germline loops: CDR1 MNHNS, CDR2 SASEGT. V lost 6 bases and J 7 bases, leaving 12 bases between the germline ends. As DNA, the CDR3 is TGTGCCAGCAGGGAAAACAGGGATGAAGCTTTCTTT. It is translated as CASRENRDEAFF.

This chain connects TRBV30 to TRBJ2-3; 7 positions agree with TRBD2. CDR1 and CDR2 (germline): GTSNPN, SVGIG (reference sequence). Trimming at V came to 8 bases and at J to 5 bases, leaving 16 bases not matched to a gene. The CDR3 has 15 amino acids. CDR3 residues: CALDMASGTGDTQYF. In DNA, the CDR3 is TGTGCCCTGGATATGGCTAGCGGTACGGGAGATACGCAGTATTTT.

CDR3 sequence (DNA): TGTGCCTGGAGTAGGGGCGGACTAGCCAATGAGCAGTTCTTC. It specifies CAWSRGGLANEQFF. The rearrangement uses TRBV30 and TRBJ2-1, with 8 positions matching TRBD2. CDR3 length: 14 residues. Germline V gene sequence: CDR1 GTSNPN, CDR2 SVGIG (reference sequence). Germline trimming cut 2 bases from V and 6 bases from J; bases unmatched to any gene: 6.

V gene TRBV27 combines with J gene TRBJ1-1, with D tentatively TRBD1 (6 bases). The V end lost 6 bases, the J end lost 0 bases, and 14 bases lay between the germline ends. Germline V gene sequence: CDR1 MNHEY, CDR2 SMNVEV (reference sequence). This CDR3 spans 15 amino acids. CDR3 in amino acids: CASRTDRHMNTEAFF. DNA of the CDR3: TGTGCCAGCAGAACCGACAGGCACATGAACACTGAAGCTTTCTTT.

The V and J genes are TRBV4-2 and TRBJ1-2, with TRBD1 as a possible D gene (5 bases). The CDR3 contains 14 residues. Germline V gene sequence: CDR1 LGHNA, CDR2 YNFKEQ. Trimming removed 0 bases at V and 8 bases at J, with 13 bases between. The CDR3 loop is CASSQDRRVGGYTF. The CDR3 DNA sequence: TGTGCCAGCAGCCAAGATCGCAGGGTGGGGGGCTACACCTTC.

The V gene is TRBV5-1, the J gene TRBJ2-3; 9 bases line up with TRBD2. CDR1 and CDR2 from the germline V gene are SGHRS and YFSETQ. This CDR3 spans 17 amino acids. Germline trimming cut 1 base from V and 2 bases from J; bases unmatched to any gene: 8. This CDR3 is CASSLFVSGGSTDTQYF. The CDR3 bases are TGCGCCAGCAGCTTGTTTGTTAGCGGGGGATCCACAGATACGCAGTATTTT.

This chain uses TRBV20-1 with TRBJ2-1, with 8 bases lining up with TRBD2. The CDR3 covers 11 residues. Unmatched junction bases numbered 4, after V lost 7 bases and J lost 8 bases. Per germline, CDR1 DFQATT and CDR2 SNEGSKA (reference sequence). Written as DNA, the CDR3 is TGCAGTGGTGAGCGGGAGTATGAGCAGTTCTTC. Amino acid sequence: CSGEREYEQFF.

The chain employs TRBV7-8 and TRBJ1-6; 8 positions match TRBD1. This CDR3 is 15 amino acids long. The V segment lost 8 bases and the J segment 4 bases; nucleotides outside the gene matches: 7. CDR1 is SGHVS and CDR2 is FQNEAQ in the germline V gene. The CDR3 sequence is CASRQQGEYNSPLHF. For the CDR3, the DNA is TGTGCCAGCCGACAACAGGGGGAATATAATTCACCCCTCCACTTT. The entire variable domain, with the rest obtained from reference TRBV7-8 and TRBJ1-6, is as follows: GAGVSQSPRYKVAKRGQDVALRCDPISGHVSLFWYQQALGQGPEFLTYFQNEAQLDKSGLPSDRFFAERPEGSVSTLKIQRTQQEDSAVYLCASRQQGEYNSPLHFGNGTRLTVT.

This chain joins TRBV6-5 and TRBJ1-5; 7 bases are shared with TRBD1. This CDR3 comprises 15 residues. The ends lost 4 bases at V and 3 bases at J; junction bases unmatched: 6. The germline CDR1 and CDR2 sequences are MNHEY and SVGAGI. CDR3 sequence (DNA): TGTGCCAGCAGTTCCGGTACAGGGGCCAATCAGCCCCAGCATTTT. Its translation: CASSSGTGANQPQHF.

V is TRBV18 and J is TRBJ2-7; D is unresolved. In germline, CDR1 is KGHSH, CDR2 LQKENI. The V end was cut by 1 base, the J end by 2 bases, with 12 bases between. CDR3 length equals 15 residues. The CDR3 spells CASSPLADTPYEQYF. CDR3 nucleotides: TGTGCCAGCTCACCACTCGCGGATACTCCCTACGAGCAGTACTTC.

This sequence joins TRBV9 and TRBJ1-1, with D hard to call. V lost 0 bases, J lost 6 bases, and 12 bases lay in between. CDR1 and CDR2 from the germline V gene are SGDLS and YYNGEE. The CDR3 length is 14 residues. The chain's CDR3 is CASSVGAHNSEAFF. The CDR3 nucleotides read TGTGCCAGCAGCGTAGGGGCTCACAACTCTGAAGCTTTCTTT.